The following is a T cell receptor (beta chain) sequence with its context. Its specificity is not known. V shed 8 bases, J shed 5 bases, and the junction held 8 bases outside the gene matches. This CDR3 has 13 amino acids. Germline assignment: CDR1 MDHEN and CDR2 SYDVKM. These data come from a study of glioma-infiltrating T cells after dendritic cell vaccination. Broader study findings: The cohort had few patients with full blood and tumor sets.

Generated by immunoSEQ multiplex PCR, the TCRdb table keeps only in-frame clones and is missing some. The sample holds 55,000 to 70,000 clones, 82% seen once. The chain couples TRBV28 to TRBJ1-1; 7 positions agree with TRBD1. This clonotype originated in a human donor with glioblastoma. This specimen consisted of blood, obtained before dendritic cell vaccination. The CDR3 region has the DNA TGTGCCAGCGGGAGACAGGGAGAGACTGAAGCTTTCTTT. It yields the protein CASGRQGETEAFF.